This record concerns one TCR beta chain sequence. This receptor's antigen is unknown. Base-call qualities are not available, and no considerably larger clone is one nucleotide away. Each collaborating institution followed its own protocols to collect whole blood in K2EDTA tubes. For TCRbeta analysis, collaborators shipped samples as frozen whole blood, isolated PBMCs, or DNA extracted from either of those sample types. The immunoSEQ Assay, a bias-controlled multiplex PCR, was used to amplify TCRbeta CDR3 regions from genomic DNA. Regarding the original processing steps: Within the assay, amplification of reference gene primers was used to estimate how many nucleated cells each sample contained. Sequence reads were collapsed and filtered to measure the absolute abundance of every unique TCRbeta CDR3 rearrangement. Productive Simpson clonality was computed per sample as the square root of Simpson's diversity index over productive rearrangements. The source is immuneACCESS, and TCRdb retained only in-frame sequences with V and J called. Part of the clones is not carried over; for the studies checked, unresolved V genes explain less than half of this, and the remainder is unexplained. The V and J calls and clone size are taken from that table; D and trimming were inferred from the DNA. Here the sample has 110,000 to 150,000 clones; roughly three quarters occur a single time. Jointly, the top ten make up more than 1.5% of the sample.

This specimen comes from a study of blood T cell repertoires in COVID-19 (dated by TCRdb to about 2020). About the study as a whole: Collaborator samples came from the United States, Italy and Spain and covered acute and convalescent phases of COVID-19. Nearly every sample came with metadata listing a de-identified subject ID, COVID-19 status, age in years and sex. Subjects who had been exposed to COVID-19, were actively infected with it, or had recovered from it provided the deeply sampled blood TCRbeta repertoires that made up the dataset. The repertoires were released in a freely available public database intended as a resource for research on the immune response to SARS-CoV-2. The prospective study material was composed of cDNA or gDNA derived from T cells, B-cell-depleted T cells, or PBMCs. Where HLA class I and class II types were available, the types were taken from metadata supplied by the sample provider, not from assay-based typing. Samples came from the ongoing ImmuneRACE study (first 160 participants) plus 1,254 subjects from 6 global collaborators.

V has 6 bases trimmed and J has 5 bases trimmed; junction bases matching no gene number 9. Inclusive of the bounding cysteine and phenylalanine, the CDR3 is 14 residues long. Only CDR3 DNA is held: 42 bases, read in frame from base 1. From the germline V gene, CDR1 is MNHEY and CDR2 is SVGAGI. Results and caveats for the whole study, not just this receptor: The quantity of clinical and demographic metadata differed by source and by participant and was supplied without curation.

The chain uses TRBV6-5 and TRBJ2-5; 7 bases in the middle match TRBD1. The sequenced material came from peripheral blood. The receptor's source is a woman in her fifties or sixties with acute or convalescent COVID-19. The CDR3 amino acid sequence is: CASSRTGQGETQYF. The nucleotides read TGTGCCAGCAGCCGGACAGGCCAAGGGGAGACCCAGTACTTC.